The 9 T cell receptor beta chains below all came from one sample that was sequenced in a study of CD8 T cells in ankylosing spondylitis. TCRdb re-derived calls from the 5' RACE reads in MiXCR, one entry per CDR3 protein. Among fewer than 500,000 distinct CDR3 sequences listed, about 20% were seen once. These receptors have no identified antigens. Study-level findings and limits: Several highly homologous variants made up a TCR beta motif, and this motif appeared characteristic of ankylosing spondylitis blood.

The sequencing input was blood, either unsorted or a sorted T cell fraction (not recorded which). The receptor source for this set is a male donor with ankylosing spondylitis.

This clonotype was seen more than once but under ten times. The chain uses TRBV20-1 and TRBJ2-7; 8 nucleotides match TRBD2. The junction had 11 bases not matched to a gene; V was cut back by 5 bases and J by 5 bases. The V gene's germline CDR1 is DFQATT and CDR2 SNEGSKA (reference sequence). The CDR3 loop spans 14 amino acids. The CDR3 loop reads CSASGGAGVNEQYF. DNA for the CDR3: TGCAGTGCTTCCGGGGGGGCGGGAGTGAACGAGCAGTACTTC.

This sequence joins TRBV12-3 or TRBV12-4 and TRBJ2-2; D not resolved. Trimming took off 8 bases at V and 5 bases at J, with 12 bases between the two ends. This CDR3 has 13 amino acids. In DNA form, the CDR3 reads TGTGCCAGCTGTACCCAGGCGACCGGGGAGCTGTTTTTT. Protein: CASCTQATGELFF.

This clonotype has just a few counts. The genes are TRBV11-2 and TRBJ2-7; 7 nucleotides match TRBD2. Unmatched junction bases numbered 10, after V lost 5 bases and J lost 0 bases. The CDR3 sequence is 16 residues long. Looked up from germline, CDR1 is SGHAT and CDR2 is FQNNGV. The CDR3 spells CASSPSLAASSYEQYF. For the CDR3, the DNA is TGTGCCAGCAGCCCGTCCCTAGCGGCGAGCTCCTACGAGCAGTACTTC.

This clonotype was observed a handful of times. The J gene is TRBJ2-6, the V gene TRBV28; D may be TRBD1 (6 bases). V was shortened by 2 bases and J by 0 bases, with 26 bases between the two germline ends. CDR3 size: 22 residues. Germline V gene sequence: CDR1 MDHEN, CDR2 SYDVKM. The chain's CDR3 is CASSLRSSFWDMDSSGANVLTF. The CDR3 nucleotides are TGTGCCAGCAGTTTAAGGTCAAGTTTTTGGGACATGGACTCCTCTGGGGCCAACGTCCTGACTTTC.

The chain uses TRBV10-3 and TRBJ2-6, with 9 positions matching TRBD1. The germline gives CDR1 ENHRY, CDR2 SYGVKD. The CDR3 extends over 19 amino acids. J gave up 0 bases and V 3 bases, and 9 bases lay outside the gene matches. CDR3 sequence: CAISDLSGQGSSGANVLTF. CDR3 DNA: TGTGCCATCAGTGATCTATCGGGACAGGGAAGCTCTGGGGCCAACGTCCTGACTTTC.

This clonotype was recorded a few times. This chain links TRBV11-1 with TRBJ2-2, with D hard to call. Trimming cost V 1 base and J 3 bases, with 9 bases left between them. This CDR3 spans 15 amino acids. The V gene's germline CDR1 is SGHAT and CDR2 FQDESV (reference sequence). In DNA form, the CDR3 reads TGTGCCAGCAGCTTAGAGGGTTCCGACACCGGGGAGCTGTTTTTT. Its protein is CASSLEGSDTGELFF.

This clonotype was counted ten times or more. The chain joins TRBV27 to TRBJ1-4, with 7 bases aligning to TRBD1. Germline values: CDR1 MNHEY, CDR2 SMNVEV (reference sequence). The V and J ends lost 6 bases and 4 bases, in that order; junction bases with no gene match: 5. The CDR3 has 14 residues. CDR3 sequence reads: CASRRDSHNEKLFF. The DNA of the CDR3 is TGTGCCAGCAGACGGGACAGCCATAATGAAAAACTGTTTTTT.

The gene calls are TRBV6-5 and TRBJ2-1; perhaps TRBD2 as D (6 bases). Trimming removed 0 bases at V and 0 bases at J, with 9 bases between. Germline V gene sequence: CDR1 MNHEY, CDR2 SVGAGI. CDR3 length: 16 residues. The CDR3 is CASSYSGGNSYNEQFF. The CDR3, as DNA: TGTGCCAGCAGTTACTCGGGCGGGAACTCCTACAATGAGCAGTTCTTC.

This sequence joins TRBV29-1 and TRBJ2-5, with D perhaps TRBD1 (6 bases). Germline CDR1 and CDR2: SQVTM and ANQGSEA. Trimming took off 0 bases at V and 4 bases at J, with 21 bases between the two ends. The CDR3 spans 17 residues. CDR3 sequence reads: CSVEDRGSAGWGETQYF. CDR3 DNA sequence: TGCAGCGTTGAAGACAGGGGATCAGCTGGATGGGGAGAGACCCAGTACTTC.